The 17 T cell receptor beta chains below come from one sample, sequenced in a study of blood T cell repertoires in COVID-19. TCRdb keeps only in-frame clones here, not all; method: immunoSEQ multiplex PCR. Counted here are 150,000 to 200,000 clones, 84% occurring once; the ten biggest clones make up under 3%. Sequenced sample: peripheral blood. All receptors come from a human donor with acute or convalescent COVID-19. The donor label of this sample is uncertain.

The CDR3 DNA is TGTGCCAGCAGCGTAGGCGGGGAGGGGAATCAGCCCCAGCATTTT. This codes for CASSVGGEGNQPQHF. This chain links TRBV9 with TRBJ1-5, with a weak D call TRBD1 (5 bases). Deletions cut 0 bases from V and 4 bases from J, with 11 bases between. The length of the CDR3 is 15 residues. From germline, CDR1 is SGDLS and CDR2 YYNGEE.

The J gene is TRBJ1-5, the V gene TRBV7-9; 10 bases fit TRBD1. V trimming: 5 bases; J trimming: 3 bases; junction bases outside the gene matches: 7. There are 16 residues in the CDR3. Germline V gene sequence: CDR1 SEHNR, CDR2 FQNEAQ (reference sequence). CDR3 nucleotide sequence: TGTGCCAGCAGCATGGGACAGGGGAAATTCAATCAGCCCCAGCATTTT. This encodes CASSMGQGKFNQPQHF.

This clone was picked up one time. The chain couples TRBV19 to TRBJ2-2; possible D gene TRBD2, 5 bases. Trimming stripped 7 bases from V and 6 bases from J, with 15 bases between. CDR1 is LNHDA and CDR2 is SQIVND in the germline V gene (reference sequence). CDR3 length equals 14 residues. The CDR3 coding sequence is TGTGCCAGTAAGGGCCGTAGGACTCCCGGGGAGCTGTTTTTT. It translates to CASKGRRTPGELFF.

J is TRBJ2-5 and V is TRBV2; the match to TRBD1 covers 8 bases. Trimming cost V 3 bases and J 4 bases; bases outside gene matches: 13. The CDR3 totals 17 residues. In germline, CDR1 is SNHLY, CDR2 FYNNEI. The CDR3 loop reads CASSDRGRVDSGETQYF. The CDR3 coding sequence is TGTGCCAGCAGTGACAGGGGGCGAGTAGATTCCGGAGAGACCCAGTACTTC.

V is TRBV2 and J is TRBJ2-7; D may be TRBD2 (5 bases). V gave up 0 bases and J gave up 0 bases, with 6 bases separating them. Germline V gene lookup returns CDR1 SNHLY and CDR2 FYNNEI. The CDR3 has 14 residues. CDR3 residues: CASSEARGSYEQYF. CDR3 nucleotide sequence: TGTGCCAGCAGTGAAGCCCGGGGCTCCTACGAGCAGTACTTC.

The gene calls are TRBV27 and TRBJ1-2; 7 bases line up with TRBD1. V shed 5 bases, J shed 9 bases, and the junction held 9 bases outside the gene matches. The CDR3 contains 13 residues. Germline V CDR1 and CDR2: MNHEY, SMNVEV (reference sequence). CDR3 in DNA: TGTGCCAGCAGTGTTACAGGGGCGCCCAGCTACACCTTC. Translating gives CASSVTGAPSYTF.

This clone was counted once. The genes are TRBV19 and TRBJ2-2; 8 bases are shared with TRBD2. With V trimmed by 5 bases and J by 0 bases, 5 bases remained unmatched. Per germline, CDR1 LNHDA and CDR2 SQIVND (reference sequence). The CDR3 runs to 16 residues. DNA of the CDR3: TGTGCCAGTAGTCTTTATAGCGGGGCGAACACCGGGGAGCTGTTTTTT. This sequence encodes CASSLYSGANTGELFF. The variable domain in full, completed from reference TRBV19 and TRBJ2-2, reads DGGITQSPKYLFRKEGQNVTLSCEQNLNHDAMYWYRQDPGQGLRLIYYSQIVNDFQKGDIAEGYSVSREKKESFPLTVTSAQKNPTAFYLCASSLYSGANTGELFFGEGSRLTVL.

Only one count was recorded for this clone. CDR3 in amino acids: CAGRQGGYEQYF. The CDR3 nucleotides are TGTGCCGGCCGACAGGGGGGCTACGAGCAGTACTTC. This chain connects TRBV6-4 to TRBJ2-7, with 9 nucleotides matching TRBD1. CDR1 and CDR2 from the germline V gene are MRHNA and SNTAGT. The CDR3 contains 12 residues. V was clipped by 11 bases and J by 3 bases; unmatched bases: 5.

The rearrangement joins TRBV5-4 to TRBJ1-2, with 7 bases that match TRBD1. CDR1 and CDR2 from the germline V gene are SGHNT and YYREEE (reference sequence). The J segment lost 3 bases and the V segment lost 4 bases, leaving 9 bases of the junction unmatched. This CDR3 region has 15 residues. The chain's CDR3 is CASSQPGQRYYGYTF. CDR3 DNA: TGTGCCAGCAGCCAACCGGGACAGAGATACTATGGCTACACCTTC.

The rearrangement joins TRBV5-8 to TRBJ1-5; TRBD1 is a possible D gene (6 bases). V was pared by 2 bases and J by 8 bases, with 17 bases between. The length of the CDR3 is 15 residues. Germline V gene sequence: CDR1 SGHTS, CDR2 YDEGEE. CDR3 coding DNA: TGTGCCAGCAGCTTAGGGGCCGGGACAACGGAGCCCCAGCATTTT. Protein product: CASSLGAGTTEPQHF.

This clone has just one count. The gene calls are TRBV7-2 and TRBJ1-5; the D is unclear. The CDR3 sequence is 17 residues long. Germline CDR1 is SGHTA and CDR2 is FQGNSA. Between the trimmed V and J ends, which lost 4 bases and 2 bases, there was a span of 18 bases. The CDR3 protein is CASSSRPTLTGNQPQHF. In DNA, the CDR3 is TGTGCCAGCAGCTCCCGCCCCACCCTCACTGGCAATCAGCCCCAGCATTTT.

The chain has TRBV2 and TRBJ2-3; 10 bases fit TRBD2. Germline trimming cut 8 bases from V and 4 bases from J; bases unmatched to any gene: 3. CDR1 is SNHLY and CDR2 is FYNNEI in the germline V gene. This CDR3 is built from 13 residues. The CDR3 reads CASQRGGSDTQYF. CDR3 in DNA: TGTGCCAGCCAGCGGGGGGGCTCAGATACGCAGTATTTT.

The V and J genes are TRBV5-1 and TRBJ2-7, with 7 bases matching TRBD1. The CDR3 consists of 14 residues. The junction had 4 bases not matched to a gene; V was cut back by 0 bases and J by 4 bases. CDR1 and CDR2 from the germline V gene are SGHRS and YFSETQ. The CDR3 DNA is TGCGCCAGCAGCTTGGGGGGACAGCCTTACGAGCAGTACTTC. Amino acid sequence: CASSLGGQPYEQYF.

The V gene is TRBV13, the J gene TRBJ2-1; 10 bases are a match to TRBD2. Losses at the gene ends were 3 bases for V and 2 bases for J; bases not matched to a gene: 4. This CDR3 is 16 amino acids long. In germline, CDR1 is PRHDT, CDR2 FYEKMQ (reference sequence). The DNA of the CDR3 is TGTGCCAGCAGCTTCAAGCTAGCGGGGGCCTACAATGAGCAGTTCTTC. The encoded protein is CASSFKLAGAYNEQFF.

This clone appeared once. J is TRBJ1-5 and V is TRBV18; D unclear. The CDR3 covers 13 residues. Between the trimmed V and J ends, which lost 5 bases and 4 bases, there was a span of 9 bases. CDR1 and CDR2 from the germline V gene are KGHSH and LQKENI. CDR3 DNA sequence: TGTGCCAGCTCATACGGGTCGAATCAGCCCCAGCATTTT. Amino acids: CASSYGSNQPQHF.

V gene TRBV5-1 combines with J gene TRBJ1-6, with 10 bases fitting TRBD1. The CDR3 sequence is 15 residues long. Trimming took 4 bases from V and 4 from J; bases not matched to a gene: 2. Per germline, CDR1 SGHRS and CDR2 YFSETQ. CDR3 amino acids: CASSPDRGYNSPLHF. The CDR3 DNA follows: TGCGCCAGCAGCCCGGACAGGGGGTATAATTCACCCCTCCACTTT.

The rearrangement joins TRBV10-2 to TRBJ1-4, with 8 bases identical to TRBD1. The germline CDR1 and CDR2 sequences are WSHSY and SAAADI. This CDR3 region has 13 residues. V lost 8 bases and J lost 3; bases outside the gene matches: 2. The CDR3 bases are TGCGCCAGCCAGGGGGCGGCTAATGAAAAACTGTTTTTT. Translation: CASQGAANEKLFF.